The 18 T cell receptor beta chains in this list originate from one sample, sequenced in a study of CD8+ T cells in alopecia areata. Extracted RNA was reverse transcribed, and the resulting cDNA served as sequencing template. Clones were sequenced by immunoSEQ multiplex PCR, and TCRdb holds only the in-frame ones, with some missing. The sample contains roughly 190,000 clones, 55% to 70% of which appear only once. Treatment: oral pan-JAK inhibitor, 5-10 mg twice daily. Material: CD4+ T cells sorted from blood, obtained at week 4, from a patient treated with tofacitinib. The receptor set was obtained from a human donor with alopecia areata.

A few counts support this clone. The genes are TRBV7-3 and TRBJ2-5; D may be TRBD1 (5 bases). The CDR3 is 15 amino acids. Germline V gives CDR1 SGHTA, CDR2 FQGTGA. Trimming left V 1 base short and J 3 bases short, with 12 bases between. The CDR3 reads CASSLMARREETQYF. In DNA form, the CDR3 reads TGTGCCAGCAGCTTAATGGCTCGCAGGGAAGAGACCCAGTACTTC.

V and J are TRBV6-5 and TRBJ1-2, with 12 bases identical to TRBD1. V lost 11 bases, J lost 6 bases, and 10 bases stayed unmatched. The CDR3 consists of 14 residues. Germline CDR1 is MNHEY and CDR2 is SVGAGI. DNA for the CDR3: TGTGCCGCGGGACAGGGGGCGCCTGTCGATGGCTACACCTTC. Protein product: CAAGQGAPVDGYTF.

In its sample, this clone was seen a few times. The V call is TRBV7-2, the J call TRBJ2-3, with 7 bases aligning to TRBD2. The CDR3 is made up of 18 amino acids. Germline-derived CDR1 and CDR2 are SGHTA and FQGNSA. Trimming removed 4 bases from V and 0 bases from J; junction bases left unmatched: 13. CDR3 nucleotide sequence: TGTGCCAGCAGCTCTCCCCTTGGAGCGGGGCCTAGCACAGATACGCAGTATTTT. Protein: CASSSPLGAGPSTDTQYF.

The chain joins TRBV9 to TRBJ2-1, with TRBD1 identical over 7 bases. The germline V gene encodes CDR1 SGDLS and CDR2 YYNGEE. The CDR3 contains 13 residues. V gave up 5 bases and J gave up 7 bases; unmatched junction bases: 6. The CDR3 loop is CASSIGTENEQFF. The CDR3, as DNA: TGTGCCAGCAGTATTGGGACAGAGAATGAGCAGTTCTTC.

The J gene is TRBJ2-5, the V gene TRBV10-2; D not resolved. Germline-derived CDR1 and CDR2 are WSHSY and SAAADI. CDR3 length: 11 residues. V was clipped by 6 bases and J by 5 bases, with 7 bases between them. The CDR3 nucleotides read TGCGCCAGCAGGGTTTCGGAGACCCAGTACTTC. This sequence encodes CASRVSETQYF.

The chain couples TRBV9 to TRBJ1-1; D gene uncertain. The CDR3 sequence is 14 residues long. Trimming removed 1 base at V and 1 base at J, with 8 bases between. The germline gives CDR1 SGDLS, CDR2 YYNGEE. The CDR3 spells CASSVPPSNTEAFF. For the CDR3, the DNA is TGTGCCAGCAGCGTACCCCCTTCGAACACTGAAGCTTTCTTT.

A single count supports this clone. This rearrangement joins TRBV5-1 to TRBJ1-1; no reliable D call. Trimming pared 0 bases from V and 5 bases from J, leaving 5 bases between. Germline CDR1 is SGHRS and CDR2 is YFSETQ. This CDR3 comprises 12 residues. CDR3 amino acids: CASSLDGTEAFF. CDR3 in DNA: TGCGCCAGCAGCTTGGACGGGACTGAAGCTTTCTTT. Using reference TRBV5-1 and TRBJ1-1 for the parts outside the CDR3, the full variable domain is KAGVTQTPRYLIKTRGQQVTLSCSPISGHRSVSWYQQTPGQGLQFLFEYFSETQRNKGNFPGRFSGRQFSNSRSEMNVSTLELGDSALYLCASSLDGTEAFFGQGTRLTVV.

Only a few counts were recorded for this clone. The CDR3: CASSEDFIHTQYF. As DNA, the CDR3 is TGTGCCAGCAGTGAAGATTTTATTCATACGCAGTATTTT. V and J are TRBV6-1 and TRBJ2-3; D is unresolved. CDR1 is MNHNS, CDR2 SASEGT, per germline. This CDR3 contains 13 residues. The V end lost 1 base, the J end lost 7 bases, and 9 bases lay between the germline ends.

V and J are TRBV28 and TRBJ1-3; the D is unclear. V was cut by 6 bases and J by 5 bases, with 14 bases left in between. The CDR3 is made up of 14 amino acids. In germline, CDR1 is MDHEN, CDR2 SYDVKM. CDR3 region: CASRKPGVRNTIYF. DNA of the CDR3: TGTGCCAGCAGAAAACCGGGAGTTAGAAACACCATATATTTT. The full variable domain, with the rest looked up from reference TRBV28 and TRBJ1-3, is DVKVTQSSRYLVKRTGEKVFLECVQDMDHENMFWYRQDPGLGLRLIYFSYDVKMKEKGDIPEGYSVSREKKERFSLILESASTNQTSMYLCASRKPGVRNTIYFGEGSWLTVV.

The chain uses TRBV29-1 and TRBJ1-1; D is possibly TRBD1 (6 bases). CDR3 length equals 12 residues. Trimming cost V 6 bases and J 0 bases, with 8 bases left between them. Germline V CDR1 and CDR2: SQVTM, ANQGSEA. DNA for the CDR3: TGCAGCGTCAACAGGGTGAACACTGAAGCTTTCTTT. It codes for CSVNRVNTEAFF.

The gene calls are TRBV4-1 and TRBJ2-5, with D uncertain. In germline, CDR1 is MGHRA, CDR2 YSYEKL. Between the trimmed V and J ends, which lost 3 bases and 5 bases, there was a span of 13 bases. CDR3 length: 14 amino acids. CDR3 sequence reads: CASSQQAYPETQYF. The DNA for the CDR3 is TGCGCCAGCAGCCAGCAGGCCTATCCGGAGACCCAGTACTTC.

This chain connects TRBV9 to TRBJ2-1, with 8 bases lining up with TRBD1. Trimming cost V 0 bases and J 9 bases; bases outside gene matches: 11. CDR3 length equals 16 residues. Germline CDR1 reads SGDLS; CDR2 reads YYNGEE. The CDR3 spells CASSVDDRGYLGEQFF. The CDR3 bases are TGTGCCAGCAGCGTAGATGACAGGGGTTACTTAGGTGAGCAGTTCTTC.

The chain recombines TRBV29-1 with TRBJ2-7; possibly TRBD1 for D (6 bases). V was pared by 7 bases and J by 2 bases, with 12 bases between. Germline values: CDR1 SQVTM, CDR2 ANQGSEA. CDR3 size: 12 residues. CDR3 sequence: CSGTTGTYEQYF. The CDR3 DNA sequence: TGCAGCGGTACGACAGGAACCTACGAGCAGTACTTC.

This clone turned up a few times. This chain links TRBV29-1 with TRBJ2-1; 14 bases map to TRBD2. CDR3 length equals 16 residues. Trimming took 8 bases from V and 4 from J; bases not matched to a gene: 10. Germline-derived CDR1 and CDR2 are SQVTM and ANQGSEA. CDR3 coding DNA: TGCAGCTCTCAGACTAGCGGGAGGGCCGGGTACAATGAGCAGTTCTTC. Its protein is CSSQTSGRAGYNEQFF.

The chain combines TRBV18 with TRBJ2-7, with no clear D. CDR1 and CDR2 (germline): KGHSH, LQKENI. This CDR3 region has 13 residues. V dropped 1 base and J dropped 5 bases, with 9 bases sitting between them. This CDR3 reads CASSPLLLNEQYF. The CDR3 DNA sequence: TGTGCCAGCTCACCACTCTTGTTAAACGAGCAGTACTTC.

The chain joins TRBV4-2 to TRBJ1-5, with a tentative D call TRBD1 (6 bases). Looked up from germline, CDR1 is LGHNA and CDR2 is YNFKEQ. Trimming cost V 3 bases and J 7 bases, with 13 bases left between them. CDR3 length: 14 residues. The CDR3 reads CASSQATGTQPQHF. Written as DNA, the CDR3 is TGTGCCAGCAGCCAGGCCACAGGGACACAGCCCCAGCATTTT.

This chain connects TRBV5-1 to TRBJ1-2; D may be TRBD1 (6 bases). V was clipped by 0 bases and J by 8 bases, with 14 bases between them. The CDR3 has 14 amino acids. The V gene's germline CDR1 is SGHRS and CDR2 YFSETQ. The CDR3, as DNA: TGCGCCAGCAGCTTGGCCGGGGGGGCTGGCGGCTACACCTTC. Translated: CASSLAGGAGGYTF.

The V gene is TRBV29-1, the J gene TRBJ2-7, with no clear D. V lost 7 bases and J 2 bases, leaving 9 bases between the germline ends. CDR1 SQVTM and CDR2 ANQGSEA come from the germline V gene. The CDR3 is 11 amino acids. The CDR3 loop is CSAGRTYEQYF. The CDR3 DNA reads TGCAGCGCCGGACGGACCTACGAGCAGTACTTC.